A selection of T cell receptor beta chains follows, all from one sample in a study of cytomegalovirus exposure and HLA in healthy donors. The data were produced by immunoSEQ multiplex PCR, yet TCRdb's version contains in-frame clones alone and is incomplete. The sample comprises 100,000 to 150,000 clones, about 79% of which are singletons, and 2.5% to 3.5% rests with the top ten. Sequenced sample: PBMCs. The source of these receptors is a woman aged 18-35 years in good health and CMV-seropositive. CDR3s include the opening cysteine and the closing phenylalanine or tryptophan. The D gene is left open where the match is weak. A clone size is listed for some rows: how often the clone was seen (once, few, many), or a class if it is expanded.

NA	TRBV7-3	TRBJ2-1	TRBD1	TGTGCCAGCAGCTTAACGGACAGGGTGCAGTTCTTC	CASSLTDRVQFF
once	TRBV27	TRBJ1-5	NA	TGTGCCAGCAGGGTCCGAGTGTATAGCAATCAGCCCCAGCATTTT	CASRVRVYSNQPQHF
few	TRBV5-4	TRBJ1-1	NA	TGTGCCAGCAGCTTGGGAGGGGGGGCGAACACTGAAGCTTTCTTT	CASSLGGGANTEAFF
NA	TRBV10-3	TRBJ2-5	TRBD2	TGTGCCATCAGTGGGACTAGCGGGGGTAGAGAGACCCAGTACTTC	CAISGTSGGRETQYF
NA	TRBV6-5	TRBJ2-1	TRBD2	TGTGCCAGCTGCTCTAGCGGGGGGGCTAATGAGCAGTTCTTC	CASCSSGGANEQFF
NA	TRBV15	TRBJ2-7	NA	TGTGCCACCAGCAGAGGGAGGCCCGACTACGAGCAGTACTTC	CATSRGRPDYEQYF
once	TRBV27	TRBJ2-1	NA	TGTGCCAGCAGACCGAATGCAGGGTCGTCCTACAATGAGCAGTTCTTC	CASRPNAGSSYNEQFF
NA	TRBV5-6	TRBJ1-2	NA	TGTGCCAGCAGGTTACGGGAAAACTATGGCTACACCTTC	CASRLRENYGYTF
NA	TRBV7-9	TRBJ2-4	TRBD2	TGTGCCAGCAGCCCTGACTTGGGGAGGGACAAAAACATTCAGTACTTC	CASSPDLGRDKNIQYF
NA	TRBV9	TRBJ2-1	TRBD2	TGTGCCAGCAGCGTAGAGTTACTAGCGGGGGGGCATGAGCAGTTCTTC	CASSVELLAGGHEQFF
NA	TRBV7-3	TRBJ2-2	NA	TGTGCCAGCAGCTTAAGGCTGGGGGCCAACACCGGGGAGCTGTTTTTT	CASSLRLGANTGELFF
NA	TRBV5-1	TRBJ2-1	NA	TGCGCCAGCAGCTTGGGCGGGGCAGGTGCAAATGAGCAGTTCTTC	CASSLGGAGANEQFF
NA	TRBV5-1	TRBJ2-2	TRBD2	TGCGCCAGCAGCGGTTCGAGCGGGGGGTTCGGGGGCACCGGGGAGCTGTTTTTT	CASSGSSGGFGGTGELFF
NA	TRBV5-5	TRBJ1-1	NA	TGTGCCAGCAGCTTGGGCGGGTCATGGAACACTGAAGCTTTCTTT	CASSLGGSWNTEAFF
NA	TRBV28	TRBJ1-2	TRBD1	TGTGCCAGCAGTTTGACAGGGGTCGGATATGGCTACACCTTC	CASSLTGVGYGYTF
NA	TRBV6-4	TRBJ2-1	TRBD2	TGTGCCAGCAGTGACTCCGGGACTAGCGGGGGATCACAGCAGTTCTTC	CASSDSGTSGGSQQFF
few	TRBV6-1	TRBJ1-2	NA	TGTGCCAGCAGTGAAGTCGGGGGGGCTTCGGTGGGCTACACCTTC	CASSEVGGASVGYTF